These 9 T cell receptor beta chains originate from one sample sequenced in a study of T cell changes during pregnancy in multiple sclerosis. Profiled with immunoSEQ multiplex PCR; TCRdb holds only in-frame clones, not every one. Of 50,000 to 60,000 clones in the sample, roughly 90% are singletons; the top ten hold about 0.18%. The sequencing used CD4+ T cells from peripheral blood mononuclear cells, collected after pregnancy. These receptors all stem from a female donor in good health, enrolled as a control in a pregnancy study.

This chain links TRBV4-3 with TRBJ2-2, with D unresolved. V shed 3 bases and J shed 5 bases, with 7 bases lying between them. Germline CDR1 reads LGHNA; CDR2 reads YSLEER. The CDR3 covers 13 residues. CDR3 sequence reads: CASSQVETGELFF. The CDR3 DNA reads TGCGCCAGCAGCCAGGTAGAAACCGGGGAGCTGTTTTTT.

The chain has TRBV5-5 and TRBJ2-7; D gene unclear. This CDR3 is built from 12 residues. Trimming cost V 4 bases and J 5 bases, with 10 bases left between them. Looked up from germline, CDR1 is SGHKS and CDR2 is YYEKEE (reference sequence). CDR3 loop: CASSLNSNEQYF. CDR3 coding DNA: TGTGCCAGCAGCCTGAATAGCAACGAGCAGTACTTC.

This clone was counted a few times. This rearrangement joins TRBV7-6 to TRBJ1-5, with TRBD1 identical over 7 bases. J gave up 4 bases and V 5 bases, and 17 bases lay outside the gene matches. The CDR3 runs to 18 residues. Germline values: CDR1 SGHVS, CDR2 FNYEAQ. CDR3 nucleotide sequence: TGTGCCAGCAGCCCAGAGGCGGCAGGGGGTACTTATAATCAGCCCCAGCATTTT. Residues: CASSPEAAGGTYNQPQHF.

This chain uses TRBV2 with TRBJ2-3, with D unclear. V lost 6 bases, J lost 1 base, and 11 bases lay in between. The CDR3 runs to 14 residues. From germline, CDR1 is SNHLY and CDR2 FYNNEI. CDR3 in DNA: TGTGCCAGCAGCCCAAGGAGAGGCACAGATACGCAGTATTTT. Translated, it gives CASSPRRGTDTQYF.

The chain links TRBV5-8 to TRBJ2-1; 8 bases are shared with TRBD2. CDR3 size: 15 residues. Per the germline V gene, CDR1 is SGHTS and CDR2 is YDEGEE. V shed 4 bases, J shed 0 bases, and the junction held 3 bases outside the gene matches. In DNA, the CDR3 is TGTGCCAGCAGCCCGGGGGGGCGCTCCTACAATGAGCAGTTCTTC. It yields the protein CASSPGGRSYNEQFF.

This chain connects TRBV20-1 to TRBJ2-7; no definite D call. The CDR3 contains 11 residues. Germline CDR1 DFQATT, CDR2 SNEGSKA (reference sequence). Trimming took off 6 bases at V and 3 bases at J, with 9 bases between the two ends. The CDR3 protein is CSAGSHYEQYF. CDR3 nucleotide sequence: TGCAGTGCGGGTAGCCACTACGAGCAGTACTTC.

The chain recombines TRBV18 with TRBJ1-5; D is perhaps TRBD1 (6 bases). With 0 bases removed from V and 5 bases from J, the gap between germline ends came to 17 bases. CDR3 size: 17 residues. Germline CDR1 reads KGHSH; CDR2 reads LQKENI. CDR3 loop: CASSPPGAIRGHQPQHF. Here the CDR3 DNA reads TGTGCCAGCTCACCACCGGGGGCGATCAGGGGCCATCAGCCCCAGCATTTT.

The chain uses TRBV27 and TRBJ2-2; 7 bases are a match to TRBD1. The length of the CDR3 is 14 residues. Trimming took 4 bases from V and 9 from J; bases not matched to a gene: 8. The germline CDR1 and CDR2 sequences are MNHEY and SMNVEV (reference sequence). The CDR3 DNA is TGTGCCAGCAGTTCATTGGACAGGTTCTGGGAGCTGTTTTTT. It is translated as CASSSLDRFWELFF.

The V and J genes are TRBV28 and TRBJ1-2, with TRBD1 matching 8 bases. The V gene's germline CDR1 is MDHEN and CDR2 SYDVKM. The V gene end was trimmed by 6 bases and the J gene end by 4 bases; junction bases not matched to a gene: 16. The CDR3 contains 17 residues. DNA for the CDR3: TGTGCCAGCAGCGATTACGAGGGCAGGGGGCAATTCTATGGCTACACCTTC. Translation: CASSDYEGRGQFYGYTF.